The 3 T cell receptor beta chains in this list originate from one sample, sequenced in a study of identical twins. TCRdb called the 5' RACE reads again in MiXCR, with one record for every CDR3 protein. The sample lists over 200,000 distinct CDR3 sequences, over 9.5% seen once, with 10% in the top ten. Source material: memory T cells sorted from blood. The source is a middle-aged man in good health.

This clonotype was observed at least ten times. The chain carries TRBV10-3 and TRBJ2-5; possible D gene TRBD2, 6 bases. V shed 2 bases and J shed 5 bases, with 9 bases lying between them. Per germline, CDR1 ENHRY and CDR2 SYGVKD. The CDR3 contains 13 residues. CDR3 bases: TGTGCCATCAGTGAGGGAGGGGCGGAGACCCAGTACTTC. Encoded protein: CAISEGGAETQYF.

This clonotype was seen more than once but under ten times. This chain links TRBV20-1 with TRBJ2-7, with D perhaps TRBD2 (7 bases). This CDR3 has 15 amino acids. The V end was cut by 1 base, the J end by 4 bases, with 17 bases between. Germline V lookup: CDR1 DFQATT, CDR2 SNEGSKA (reference sequence). The CDR3 bases are TGCAGTGCTAGAGCTTCCGGGGGGCTTCTGTACGAGCAGTACTTC. Amino acids: CSARASGGLLYEQYF.

This clonotype was picked up a small number of times. The rearrangement uses TRBV20-1 and TRBJ2-5; D perhaps matches TRBD1 (6 bases). The CDR3 length is 16 residues. Deletions cut 1 base from V and 0 bases from J, with 15 bases between. CDR1 DFQATT and CDR2 SNEGSKA come from the germline V gene (reference sequence). The CDR3 protein is CSARGDRRRYQETQYF. CDR3 DNA: TGCAGTGCTAGAGGAGACAGGCGGCGGTACCAAGAGACCCAGTACTTC.